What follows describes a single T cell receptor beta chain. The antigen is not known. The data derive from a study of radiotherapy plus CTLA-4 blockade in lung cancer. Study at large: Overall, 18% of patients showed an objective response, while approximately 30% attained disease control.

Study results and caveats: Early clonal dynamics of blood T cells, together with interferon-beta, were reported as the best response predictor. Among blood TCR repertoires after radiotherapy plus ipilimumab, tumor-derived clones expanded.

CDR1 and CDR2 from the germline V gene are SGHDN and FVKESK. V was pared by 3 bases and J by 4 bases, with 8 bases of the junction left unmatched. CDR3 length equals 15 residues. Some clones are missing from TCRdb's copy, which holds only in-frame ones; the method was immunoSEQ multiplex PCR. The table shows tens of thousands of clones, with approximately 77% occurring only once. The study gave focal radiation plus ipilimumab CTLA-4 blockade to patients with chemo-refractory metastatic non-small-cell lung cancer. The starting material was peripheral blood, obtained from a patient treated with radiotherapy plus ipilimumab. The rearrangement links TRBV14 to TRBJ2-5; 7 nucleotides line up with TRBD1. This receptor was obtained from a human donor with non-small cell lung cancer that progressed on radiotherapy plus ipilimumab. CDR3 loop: CASSQGQFRGETQYF. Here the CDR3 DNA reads TGTGCCAGCAGCCAGGGACAGTTTAGGGGAGAGACCCAGTACTTC. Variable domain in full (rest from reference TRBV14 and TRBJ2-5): EAGVTQFPSHSVIEKGQTVTLRCDPISGHDNLYWYRRVMGKEIKFLLHFVKESKQDESGMPNNRFLAERTGGTYSTLKVQPAELEDSGVYFCASSQGQFRGETQYFGPGTRLLVL.